These 11 T cell receptor beta chains share one sample of origin, sequenced in a study of cytomegalovirus exposure and HLA in healthy donors. The study ran its PCR with 60 Vbeta and 13 Jbeta primers. Sequencing used immunoSEQ multiplex PCR; TCRdb keeps in-frame clones, though not all of them. The sample includes 150,000 to 200,000 clones, approximately 79% of them seen just once. Sample: PBMCs. The receptors originated from a woman under 40 in good health and CMV-seropositive.

The rearrangement links TRBV6-1 to TRBJ2-3, with D possibly matching TRBD2 (5 bases). There are 15 residues in the CDR3. The germline gives CDR1 MNHNS, CDR2 SASEGT. The V gene lost 2 bases and the J gene lost 1 base, with 10 bases spanning the gap. CDR3 region: CASSEWRVRTDTQYF. As DNA, the CDR3 is TGTGCCAGCAGTGAATGGCGGGTGCGCACAGATACGCAGTATTTT.

This clone was seen only a few times. The V gene is TRBV29-1, the J gene TRBJ1-4; 8 positions agree with TRBD1. Germline-derived CDR1 and CDR2 are SQVTM and ANQGSEA. The CDR3 is made up of 11 amino acids. Germline trimming cut 5 bases from V and 13 bases from J; bases unmatched to any gene: 6. Written as DNA, the CDR3 is TGCAGCGTTTGGACCGGACAGGGACTGTTTTTT. This codes for CSVWTGQGLFF. Filled out from reference TRBV29-1 and TRBJ1-4, the complete variable domain reads SAVISQKPSRDICQRGTSLTIQCQVDSQVTMMFWYRQQPGQSLTLIATANQGSEATYESGFVIDKFPISRPNLTFSTLTVSNMSPEDSSIYLCSVWTGQGLFFGSGTQLSVL.

The chain has TRBV10-1 and TRBJ1-1; 7 nucleotides match TRBD1. CDR1 WNHNN and CDR2 SYGVQD come from the germline V gene (reference sequence). This CDR3 spans 13 amino acids. V shed 3 bases, J shed 7 bases, and the junction held 5 bases outside the gene matches. CDR3 sequence: CASSDRGWGEAFF. CDR3 bases: TGCGCCAGCAGTGACAGGGGGTGGGGTGAAGCTTTCTTT.

The rearrangement uses TRBV5-4 and TRBJ1-1; TRBD1 is a possible D gene (5 bases). There are 13 residues in the CDR3. V lost 5 bases to trimming and J lost 6 bases, with 14 bases between them. Germline lookup yields CDR1 SGHNT and CDR2 YYREEE (reference sequence). The CDR3 region has the DNA TGTGCCAGCAGTCCCGGTGGGGCTCCTGAAGCTTTCTTT. As protein: CASSPGGAPEAFF.

The rearrangement uses TRBV4-1 and TRBJ2-7, with 9 bases aligning to TRBD1. Germline loops: CDR1 MGHRA, CDR2 YSYEKL. The V segment lost 4 bases and the J segment 5 bases; nucleotides outside the gene matches: 9. The CDR3 has 15 residues. CDR3: CASSLKRTGDDEQYF. The CDR3 DNA follows: TGCGCCAGCAGCCTGAAGAGGACAGGGGATGACGAGCAGTACTTC.

The chain employs TRBV6-6 and TRBJ1-4; weak D call: TRBD1 (5 bases). Trimming removed 3 bases from V and 7 bases from J, with 15 bases in between. Germline V gene data show CDR1 as MNHNY and CDR2 as SVGAGI (reference sequence). The CDR3 runs 15 residues. The CDR3 DNA reads as TGTGCCAGCAGTTATAACCAGGGTTGGGGTGAAAAACTGTTTTTT. Its translation: CASSYNQGWGEKLFF.

This chain joins TRBV5-8 and TRBJ2-4, with 7 bases identical to TRBD1. In germline, CDR1 is SGHTS, CDR2 YDEGEE. The CDR3 is made up of 13 amino acids. After removal of 3 bases from V and 7 bases from J, the junction contained 4 bases not matched to a gene. CDR3 protein: CASSSTGQNIQYF. The CDR3 DNA sequence: TGTGCCAGCAGCTCGACAGGGCAGAACATTCAGTACTTC.

The chain recombines TRBV4-3 with TRBJ2-3, with 7 bases lining up with TRBD1. V was pared by 5 bases and J by 1 base, with 0 bases of the junction left unmatched. Germline CDR1 and CDR2: LGHNA and YSLEER. The CDR3 runs to 13 residues. The CDR3 DNA follows: TGCGCCAGCAGCACAGGGGGCACAGATACGCAGTATTTT. It encodes CASSTGGTDTQYF.

In its sample, this clone was seen once. This chain connects TRBV30 to TRBJ1-1; perhaps TRBD1 as D (5 bases). Germline CDR1 reads GTSNPN; CDR2 reads SVGIG (reference sequence). Trimming removed 0 bases at V and 9 bases at J, with 14 bases between. This CDR3 spans 13 amino acids. CDR3 nucleotides: TGTGCCTGGAGTGTAGGGGTGATACCCCAAGCTTTCTTT. Amino acids: CAWSVGVIPQAFF.

The J gene is TRBJ1-5, the V gene TRBV18, with D possibly matching TRBD1 (5 bases). There are 13 residues in the CDR3. Between the trimmed V and J ends, which lost 8 bases and 5 bases, there was a span of 13 bases. Germline loops: CDR1 KGHSH, CDR2 LQKENI. In DNA form, the CDR3 reads TGTGCCAGCGCCACAGGAGAGTATCAGCCCCAGCATTTT. Translated, it gives CASATGEYQPQHF.

The V call is TRBV4-1, the J call TRBJ2-3, with 9 bases fitting TRBD2. The V gene's germline CDR1 is MGHRA and CDR2 YSYEKL. Trimming cost V 4 bases and J 5 bases; bases outside gene matches: 7. The CDR3 runs to 15 residues. The CDR3: CASSPNSGSEDTQYF. The CDR3 DNA sequence: TGCGCCAGCAGCCCAAATAGCGGGAGTGAAGATACGCAGTATTTT.